This T cell receptor beta chain was observed in a study of vaccination effects on CD4 cells after COVID-19. With the ViraFEST assay, the study expanded antigen-specific CD4+ T cells using viral peptide pools, then sequenced them. On roughly day 10 of culture, CD4+ T cells were separated out. Participants received two doses of either the BNT162b2 or mRNA-1273 vaccine. Cultures got half-medium changes with IL-2 on days 3 and 7. The assay was immunoSEQ multiplex PCR, and TCRdb's table has in-frame clones only and misses some. This table holds more than 12,000 clones, around 72% found once. CDR1 is SGHRS and CDR2 is YFSETQ in the germline V gene. The CDR3 spans 15 residues. The V gene lost 0 bases and the J gene lost 0 bases, with 7 bases spanning the gap. On this clone: The antigen remains undetermined.

This rearrangement joins TRBV5-1 to TRBJ1-5; D perhaps matches TRBD1 (5 bases). This material consisted of CD4+ T cells from PBMCs cultured with SARS-CoV-2 spike peptides, taken after COVID-19 vaccination. The TCR was taken from a human donor who received a COVID-19 vaccine. CDR3 nucleotide sequence: TGCGCCAGCAGCTTGGACGGGGCTAGCAATCAGCCCCAGCATTTT. Protein: CASSLDGASNQPQHF.